The T cell receptor beta chain described here comes from a study of T-cell memory formation after mild COVID-19. Study-level findings and limits: Detection of some responders pre-infection suggested pre-existing cross-reactive memory T cells participated.

V lost 5 bases and J lost 0, with 2 bases in between. The CDR3 is 12 amino acids. This clonotype was recorded many times. Its antigen is undetermined. The authors produced TCR alpha and TCR beta cDNA libraries with sample barcodes and UMIs by 5'RACE using constant-segment primers. TCRdb analysed the 5' RACE reads with MiXCR anew, one entry per CDR3 protein. Of roughly 500,000 distinct CDR3 sequences listed, roughly 22% are singletons. This TCR came from an adult woman who had mild COVID-19 (a few samples of this study predate the infection). Cell type and time point are not known. V and J are TRBV12-3 or TRBV12-4 and TRBJ1-5, with D hard to call. Sequenced material: PBMCs or a T cell subset sorted from them (not recorded which). In DNA, the CDR3 is TGTGCCAGCAGTGATAGCAATCAGCCCCAGCATTTT. The encoded protein is CASSDSNQPQHF.